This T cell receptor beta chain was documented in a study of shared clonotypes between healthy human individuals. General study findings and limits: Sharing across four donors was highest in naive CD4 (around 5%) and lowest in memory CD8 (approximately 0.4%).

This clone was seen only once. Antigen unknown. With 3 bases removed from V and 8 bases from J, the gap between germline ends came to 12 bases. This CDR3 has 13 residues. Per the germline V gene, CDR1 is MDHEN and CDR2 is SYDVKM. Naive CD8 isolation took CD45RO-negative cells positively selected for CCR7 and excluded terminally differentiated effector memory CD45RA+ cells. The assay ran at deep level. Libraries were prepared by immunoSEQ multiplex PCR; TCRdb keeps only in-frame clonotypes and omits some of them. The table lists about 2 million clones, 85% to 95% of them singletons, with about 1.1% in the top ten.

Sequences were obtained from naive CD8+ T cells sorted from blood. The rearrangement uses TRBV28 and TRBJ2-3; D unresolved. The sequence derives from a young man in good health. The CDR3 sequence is CASSLQPRSTQYF. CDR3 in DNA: TGTGCCAGCAGTTTGCAGCCTCGGAGTACGCAGTATTTT.